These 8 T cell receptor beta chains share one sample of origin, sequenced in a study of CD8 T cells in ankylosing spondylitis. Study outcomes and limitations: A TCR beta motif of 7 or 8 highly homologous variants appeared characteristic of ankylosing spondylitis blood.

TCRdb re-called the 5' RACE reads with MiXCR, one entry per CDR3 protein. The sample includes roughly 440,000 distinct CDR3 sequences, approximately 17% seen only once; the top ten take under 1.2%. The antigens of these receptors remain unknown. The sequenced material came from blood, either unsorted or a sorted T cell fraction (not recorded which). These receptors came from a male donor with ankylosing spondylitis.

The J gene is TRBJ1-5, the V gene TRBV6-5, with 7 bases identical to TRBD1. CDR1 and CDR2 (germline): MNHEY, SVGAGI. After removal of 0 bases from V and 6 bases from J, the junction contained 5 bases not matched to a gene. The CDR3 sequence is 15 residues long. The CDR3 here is CASSYSQGSGQPQHF. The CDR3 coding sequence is TGTGCCAGCAGTTACTCACAGGGGTCTGGTCAGCCCCAGCATTTT.

As DNA, the CDR3 is TGTGCCAGCAGCCCAACTGGGACTAGCGGGAGGTACGAGCAGTACTTC. Encoded protein: CASSPTGTSGRYEQYF. The chain combines TRBV5-5 with TRBJ2-7; 15 bases are a match to TRBD2. Germline trimming cut 4 bases from V and 4 bases from J; bases unmatched to any gene: 6. Germline loops: CDR1 SGHKS, CDR2 YYEKEE (reference sequence). The CDR3 is 16 residues long.

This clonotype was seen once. CDR3 region: CASSVDRLNNEQFF. The CDR3 coding sequence is TGTGCCAGCAGCGTAGATCGACTCAACAATGAGCAGTTCTTC. The rearrangement joins TRBV9 to TRBJ2-1, with D uncertain. With 0 bases removed from V and 5 bases from J, the gap between germline ends came to 9 bases. Germline assignment: CDR1 SGDLS and CDR2 YYNGEE. The CDR3 has 14 amino acids.

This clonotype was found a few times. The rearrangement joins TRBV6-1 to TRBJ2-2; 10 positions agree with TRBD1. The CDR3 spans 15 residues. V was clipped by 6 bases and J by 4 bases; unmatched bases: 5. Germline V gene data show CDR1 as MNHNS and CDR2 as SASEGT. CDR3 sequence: CASRRQGAGTGELFF. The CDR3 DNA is TGTGCCAGCAGGAGACAGGGGGCGGGCACCGGGGAGCTGTTTTTT.

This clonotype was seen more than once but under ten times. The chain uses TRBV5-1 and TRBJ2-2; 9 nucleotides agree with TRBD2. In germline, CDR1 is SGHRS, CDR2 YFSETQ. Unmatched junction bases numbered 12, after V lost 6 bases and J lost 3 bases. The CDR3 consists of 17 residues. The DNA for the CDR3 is TGCGCCAGCACCCGAGGCCCCGCTAGCGGGGACACCGGGGAGCTGTTTTTT. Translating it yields CASTRGPASGDTGELFF.

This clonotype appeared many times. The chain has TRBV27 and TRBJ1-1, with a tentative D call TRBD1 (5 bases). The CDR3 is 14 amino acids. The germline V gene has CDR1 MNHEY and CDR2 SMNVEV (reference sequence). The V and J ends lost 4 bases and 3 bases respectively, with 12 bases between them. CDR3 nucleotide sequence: TGTGCCAGCAGTTCTCGGGGGGGGGACACTGAAGCTTTCTTT. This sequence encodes CASSSRGGDTEAFF.

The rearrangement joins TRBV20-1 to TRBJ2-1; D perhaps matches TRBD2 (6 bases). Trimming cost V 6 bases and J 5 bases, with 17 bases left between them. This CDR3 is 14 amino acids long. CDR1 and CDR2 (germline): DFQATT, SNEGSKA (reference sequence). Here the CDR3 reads CSAQRLAPDNEQFF. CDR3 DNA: TGCAGTGCCCAAAGGCTAGCGCCAGACAATGAGCAGTTCTTC.

The chain's CDR3 is CASSPRDGDTQYF. In nucleotides, the CDR3 is TGCGCCAGCAGCCCTAGGGACGGGGATACGCAGTATTTT. The chain joins TRBV4-3 to TRBJ2-3; D might be TRBD1 or TRBD2, each matching 5 bases. Looked up from germline, CDR1 is LGHNA and CDR2 is YSLEER. The CDR3 consists of 13 residues. V lost 4 bases and J lost 6, with 11 bases in between.